The 15 T cell receptor beta chains presented below share a single source sample, sequenced in a study of cytomegalovirus exposure and HLA in healthy donors. This PCR relied on a set of 60 Vbeta primers and 13 Jbeta primers. Method: immunoSEQ multiplex PCR; TCRdb's copy keeps in-frame clones and lacks some. Among approximately 220,000 clones listed, about 80% were seen once. Sequenced sample: PBMCs. The receptors shown here come from a man aged 18 to 29 in good health and CMV-seronegative.

This clone turned up a few times. V and J are TRBV4-2 and TRBJ2-7; 12 nucleotides agree with TRBD2. V lost 4 bases, J lost 1 base, and 17 bases stayed unmatched. The CDR3 loop spans 20 amino acids. Germline V gene sequence: CDR1 LGHNA, CDR2 YNFKEQ. The CDR3 here is CASSPGGSSGRVFGSYEQYF. CDR3 DNA sequence: TGTGCCAGCAGCCCCGGAGGCTCTAGCGGGAGGGTGTTTGGGTCCTACGAGCAGTACTTC.

V gene TRBV11-1 combines with J gene TRBJ2-7; 10 bases fit TRBD1. The V segment lost 8 bases and the J segment 7 bases; nucleotides outside the gene matches: 11. The CDR3 contains 14 residues. The germline V gene encodes CDR1 SGHAT and CDR2 FQDESV (reference sequence). The DNA for the CDR3 is TGTGCCAGCGCTCGGGGGACAGGGGTAAGGGAGCAGTACTTC. This gives the protein CASARGTGVREQYF.

The rearrangement links TRBV9 to TRBJ1-1; a possible D gene is TRBD1 (6 bases). Trimming pared 2 bases from V and 5 bases from J, leaving 16 bases between. CDR1 is SGDLS, CDR2 YYNGEE, per germline. This CDR3 has 15 residues. The CDR3 DNA reads as TGTGCCAGCAGCGTGTTGGCAGGGGCGTTGACTGAAGCTTTCTTT. This gives the protein CASSVLAGALTEAFF.

This clone was counted a single time. This chain uses TRBV30 with TRBJ1-6, with D possibly matching TRBD1 (5 bases). V lost 4 bases and J lost 10, with 23 bases in between. From germline, CDR1 is GTSNPN and CDR2 SVGIG (reference sequence). This CDR3 is 16 amino acids long. The CDR3 sequence is CAWNQPGIERGSPLHF. DNA of the CDR3: TGTGCCTGGAACCAACCAGGGATCGAGAGAGGATCACCCCTCCACTTT. Full variable domain (missing parts from reference TRBV30 and TRBJ1-6): SQTIHQWPATLVQPVGSPLSLECTVEGTSNPNLYWYRQAAGRGLQLLFYSVGIGQISSEVPQNLSASRPQDRQFILSSKKLLLSDSGFYLCAWNQPGIERGSPLHFGNGTRLTVT.

This chain connects TRBV13 to TRBJ2-7; 9 nucleotides line up with TRBD2. Trimming cost V 2 bases and J 5 bases; bases outside gene matches: 10. The CDR3 consists of 16 residues. Per germline, CDR1 PRHDT and CDR2 FYEKMQ (reference sequence). CDR3 loop: CASSLFRGRAPHEQYF. In DNA form, the CDR3 reads TGTGCCAGCAGCTTATTTCGCGGGAGGGCCCCCCACGAGCAGTACTTC.

This clone was seen more than once but under ten times. The chain employs TRBV7-9 and TRBJ1-2; 12 positions agree with TRBD1. Germline trimming cut 8 bases from V and 8 bases from J; bases unmatched to any gene: 9. The CDR3 has 14 amino acids. CDR1 SEHNR and CDR2 FQNEAQ come from the germline V gene (reference sequence). The CDR3 nucleotides read TGTGCCAGCGTTCCGGGACAGGGGGCGCGAGGCTACACCTTC. The encoded protein is CASVPGQGARGYTF.

In this sample, this clone turned up a few times. The genes are TRBV10-3 and TRBJ2-1, with 8 bases fitting TRBD2. Germline trimming cut 4 bases from V and 6 bases from J; bases unmatched to any gene: 5. CDR1 ENHRY and CDR2 SYGVKD come from the germline V gene. CDR3 length: 14 residues. CDR3 sequence (DNA): TGTGCCATCAGTGGAGGCGGGACTAGCAATGAGCAGTTCTTC. This translates into CAISGGGTSNEQFF.

The V and J genes are TRBV7-2 and TRBJ1-1, with 7 bases fitting TRBD1. The trim removed 2 bases at V and 4 bases at J, leaving 4 bases unmatched. The CDR3 runs to 14 residues. Germline V lookup: CDR1 SGHTA, CDR2 FQGNSA. The CDR3 nucleotides are TGTGCCAGCAGCTTATACAGGGGAGGCACTGAAGCTTTCTTT. Translating gives CASSLYRGGTEAFF.

J is TRBJ1-2 and V is TRBV27; D gene uncertain. Trimming removed 7 bases at V and 6 bases at J, with 18 bases between. The CDR3 runs 14 residues. Per germline, CDR1 MNHEY and CDR2 SMNVEV (reference sequence). For the CDR3, the DNA is TGTGCCAGCACCAAAGTTCTCGGTTTTCATGGCTACACCTTC. Its translation: CASTKVLGFHGYTF.

V usage is TRBV11-1 and J usage is TRBJ2-2, with TRBD2 identical over 9 bases. This CDR3 spans 16 amino acids. Germline lookup yields CDR1 SGHAT and CDR2 FQDESV (reference sequence). The trim removed 4 bases at V and 2 bases at J, leaving 5 bases unmatched. The CDR3 DNA follows: TGTGCCAGCAGCTATCTAGCGGGAATTAACACCGGGGAGCTGTTTTTT. It is translated as CASSYLAGINTGELFF.

The J gene is TRBJ2-3, the V gene TRBV30, with 10 bases identical to TRBD2. The germline V gene has CDR1 GTSNPN and CDR2 SVGIG (reference sequence). The CDR3 extends over 14 amino acids. The V segment lost 4 bases and the J segment 4 bases; nucleotides outside the gene matches: 5. CDR3 loop: CAWTSGTSADTQYF. In DNA, the CDR3 is TGTGCCTGGACCTCCGGGACTAGCGCAGATACGCAGTATTTT.

The chain has TRBV7-6 and TRBJ2-5; possible D gene TRBD2, 5 bases. Trimming shortened V by 5 bases and J by 3 bases, and 19 bases separated the two germline ends. The V gene's germline CDR1 is SGHVS and CDR2 FNYEAQ. The CDR3 consists of 16 residues. CDR3 in amino acids: CASSRALAENKETQYF. The CDR3 DNA sequence: TGTGCCAGCAGCCGGGCTCTAGCTGAAAACAAAGAGACCCAGTACTTC.

The chain has TRBV7-3 and TRBJ2-1; 7 nucleotides line up with TRBD2. CDR1 and CDR2 (germline): SGHTA, FQGTGA. The ends lost 4 bases at V and 2 bases at J; junction bases unmatched: 2. The CDR3 extends over 14 amino acids. The CDR3 coding sequence is TGTGCCAGCAGCTCAGGGACTACCTACAATGAGCAGTTCTTC. Its protein product is CASSSGTTYNEQFF.

The rearrangement joins TRBV5-4 to TRBJ1-6, with 9 bases matching TRBD1. Losses at the gene ends were 5 bases for V and 7 bases for J; bases not matched to a gene: 7. Per germline, CDR1 SGHNT and CDR2 YYREEE (reference sequence). The CDR3 is 15 amino acids. The DNA of the CDR3 is TGTGCCAGCAGTCCAGACAGGGGGAGCAATTCACCCCTCCACTTT. Its translation is CASSPDRGSNSPLHF.

The chain carries TRBV15 and TRBJ2-3; D is ambiguous. The V gene's germline CDR1 is LNHNV and CDR2 YYDKDF (reference sequence). V lost 0 bases and J lost 5, with 9 bases in between. The CDR3 length is 14 residues. As DNA, the CDR3 is TGTGCCACCAGCAGAGATCCCCAGCGAGATACGCAGTATTTT. Amino acid sequence: CATSRDPQRDTQYF.